This T cell receptor beta chain is drawn from a study of shared clonotypes between healthy human individuals. The method was immunoSEQ multiplex PCR; TCRdb's version includes in-frame clones alone and lacks a portion of them. The repertoire includes 2 million to 2.5 million clones, approximately 94% of them detected once, and over 0.1% sits in the top ten. As to this clone: Distinct nucleotide sequences in the sample also encode this CDR3.

This receptor was identified in a man between 18 and 29 years old in good health. Sequencing was done on a sample of naive CD4+ T cells sorted from blood. Subset indicated: CD45RA+ positively selected.

CDR3 region: CASSEGEAFF. CDR3 sequence (DNA): TGTGCCAGCAGTGAGGGTGAAGCTTTCTTT. The rearrangement joins TRBV2 to TRBJ1-1, with no clear D. In germline, CDR1 is SNHLY, CDR2 FYNNEI. There are 10 residues in the CDR3. V was cut by 3 bases and J by 7 bases, with 3 bases left in between.